This entry features one T cell receptor beta chain sequence. This entry is derived from a study of blood T cell repertoires in COVID-19. Looking at the study overall: Researchers got acute and convalescent COVID-19 samples from the United States, Italy and Spain.

The germline gives CDR1 SGHRS, CDR2 YFSETQ. V was clipped by 0 bases and J by 6 bases, with 8 bases between them. The CDR3 length is 13 residues. Assay: immunoSEQ multiplex PCR; the TCRdb copy retains only in-frame clones and omits some. Here the sample spans approximately 210,000 clones, 89% being singletons. Specimen: peripheral blood. The clonotype was recovered from a woman aged 40-49 years with acute or convalescent COVID-19. V gene TRBV5-1 combines with J gene TRBJ2-3; D not certain. The CDR3 nucleotides are TGCGCCAGCAGCTTGGGGCAATGGGATACGCAGTATTTT. Protein product: CASSLGQWDTQYF.